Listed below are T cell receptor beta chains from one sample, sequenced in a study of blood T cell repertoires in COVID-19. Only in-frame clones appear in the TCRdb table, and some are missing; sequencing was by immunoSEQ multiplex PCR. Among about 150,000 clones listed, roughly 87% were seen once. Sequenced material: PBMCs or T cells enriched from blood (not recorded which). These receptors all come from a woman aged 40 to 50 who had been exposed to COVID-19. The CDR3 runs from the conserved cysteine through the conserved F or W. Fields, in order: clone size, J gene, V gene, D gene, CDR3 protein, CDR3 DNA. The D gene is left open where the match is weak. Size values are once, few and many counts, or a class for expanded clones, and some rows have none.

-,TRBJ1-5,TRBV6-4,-,CASSITWAQPQHF,TGTGCCAGCAGTATTACTTGGGCCCAGCCCCAGCATTTT
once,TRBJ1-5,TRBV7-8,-,CASSSPPNSNQPQHF,TGTGCCAGCAGCTCCCCCCCAAATAGCAATCAGCCCCAGCATTTT
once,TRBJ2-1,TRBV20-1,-,CSATLVGEQFF,TGCAGTGCTACACTAGTCGGTGAGCAGTTCTTC
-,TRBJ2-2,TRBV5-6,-,CASSFREYTGELFF,TGTGCCAGCAGCTTCCGGGAGTATACCGGGGAGCTGTTTTTT
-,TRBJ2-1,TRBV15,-,CATSDTGTGLNEQFF,TGTGCCACCAGCGATACCGGGACTGGTCTCAATGAGCAGTTCTTC
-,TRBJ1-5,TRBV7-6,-,CASSLAQAGVSNQPQHF,TGTGCCAGCAGCTTAGCGCAGGCAGGGGTTAGCAATCAGCCCCAGCATTTT
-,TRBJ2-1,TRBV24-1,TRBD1,CATSAHRDREDNEQFF,TGTGCCACCAGTGCCCACCGGGACAGGGAAGACAATGAGCAGTTCTTC
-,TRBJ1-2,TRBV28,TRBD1,CATKPGQDVYGYTF,TGTGCCACCAAGCCGGGACAGGACGTCTATGGCTACACCTTC
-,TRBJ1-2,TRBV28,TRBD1,CASSPGQVYGYTF,TGTGCCAGCAGTCCGGGACAGGTTTATGGCTACACCTTC
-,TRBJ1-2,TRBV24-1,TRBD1,CATSDSQGVYGYTF,TGTGCCACCAGTGATTCTCAGGGGGTCTATGGCTACACCTTC
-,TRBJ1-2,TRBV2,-,CASKGGTEDYGYTF,TGTGCCAGCAAGGGCGGGACGGAGGATTATGGCTACACCTTC
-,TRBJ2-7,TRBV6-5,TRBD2,CASSYLAGAFNYEQYF,TGTGCCAGCAGTTACCTAGCGGGAGCGTTTAACTACGAGCAGTACTTC
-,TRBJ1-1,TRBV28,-,CASSLGQGPNTEAFF,TGTGCCAGCAGTTTGGGGCAGGGCCCAAACACTGAAGCTTTCTTT
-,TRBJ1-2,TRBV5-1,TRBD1,CASGTGEDYGYTF,TGCGCCAGCGGGACAGGGGAGGACTATGGCTACACCTTC
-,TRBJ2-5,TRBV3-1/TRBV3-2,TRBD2,CASSLSAGGSETQYF,TGTGCCAGCAGCCTCTCTGCGGGGGGCTCAGAGACCCAGTACTTC
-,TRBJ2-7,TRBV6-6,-,CASSLDSSSYEQYF,TGTGCCAGCAGTTTGGACAGCAGCTCCTACGAGCAGTACTTC
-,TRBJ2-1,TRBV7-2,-,CASSSPVYNEQFF,TGTGCCAGCAGCTCGCCGGTTTACAATGAGCAGTTCTTC
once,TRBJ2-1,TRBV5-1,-,CASSLRGLATPYNEQFF,TGCGCCAGCAGCTTGCGAGGGCTGGCGACCCCCTACAATGAGCAGTTCTTC
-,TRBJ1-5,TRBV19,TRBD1,CTGTGEFCNQPQHF,TGTACCGGGACAGGGGAGTTTTGCAATCAGCCCCAGCATTTT
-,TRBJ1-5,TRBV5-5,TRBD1,CASSRGTGNQPQHF,TGTGCCAGCAGCCGAGGGACAGGCAATCAGCCCCAGCATTTT
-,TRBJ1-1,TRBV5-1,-,CASSLGRGDTEAFF,TGCGCCAGCAGCCTTGGTCGGGGGGACACTGAAGCTTTCTTT
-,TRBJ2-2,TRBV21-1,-,CASSKLRTSGGTGELFF,TGTGCCAGCAGCAAACTTCGGACTAGCGGGGGCACCGGGGAGCTGTTTTTT
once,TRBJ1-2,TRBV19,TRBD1,CASSPDRDGYTF,TGTGCCAGTAGTCCGGACAGGGATGGCTACACCTTC
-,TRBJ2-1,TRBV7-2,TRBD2,CASSLVSGTTYNEQFF,TGTGCCAGCAGCTTAGTCTCCGGGACTACCTACAATGAGCAGTTCTTC
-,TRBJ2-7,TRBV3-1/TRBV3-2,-,CASSQGRLRAKRYEQYF,TGTGCCAGCAGCCAAGGACGCTTGCGGGCGAAAAGGTACGAGCAGTACTTC
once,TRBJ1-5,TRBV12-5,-,CASGLVMSGNQPQHF,TGTGCTAGTGGTTTGGTAATGTCAGGGAATCAGCCCCAGCATTTT
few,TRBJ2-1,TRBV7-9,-,CASSHSKGLNEQFF,TGTGCCAGCAGCCACAGTAAGGGGCTCAATGAGCAGTTCTTC
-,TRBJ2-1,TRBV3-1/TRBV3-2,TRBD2,CASSQIAGGHPYNEQFF,TGTGCCAGCAGCCAGATAGCGGGGGGGCACCCCTACAATGAGCAGTTCTTC
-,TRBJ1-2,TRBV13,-,CASSLDPSVGGSYGYTF,TGTGCCAGCAGCTTAGACCCTTCCGTGGGCGGGTCCTATGGCTACACCTTC
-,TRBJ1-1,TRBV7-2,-,CASSLGGFREAFF,TGTGCCAGCAGCTTGGGAGGGTTTCGTGAAGCTTTCTTT
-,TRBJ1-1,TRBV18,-,CASSDQGPRTEAFF,TGTGCCAGCTCAGACCAGGGTCCCAGGACTGAAGCTTTCTTT
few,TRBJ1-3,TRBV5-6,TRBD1,CASSLPGQGTGNTIYF,TGTGCCAGCAGCTTACCGGGACAGGGAACTGGAAACACCATATATTTT
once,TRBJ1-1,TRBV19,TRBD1,CASSIPWTGNTEAFF,TGTGCCAGTAGTATCCCCTGGACAGGGAACACTGAAGCTTTCTTT
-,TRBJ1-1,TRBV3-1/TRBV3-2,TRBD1,CASSPRDRGYMNTEAFF,TGTGCCAGCAGCCCCCGGGACAGGGGTTACATGAACACTGAAGCTTTCTTT
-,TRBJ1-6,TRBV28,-,CASRGLTDSPLHF,TGTGCCAGCCGCGGGTTAACGGATTCACCCCTCCACTTT
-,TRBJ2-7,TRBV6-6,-,CASSSRVRPYEQYF,TGTGCCAGCAGTTCCAGGGTTCGGCCCTACGAGCAGTACTTC
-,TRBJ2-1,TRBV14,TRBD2,CASSQSGGSYNEQFF,TGTGCCAGCAGCCAAAGCGGGGGCTCCTACAATGAGCAGTTCTTC
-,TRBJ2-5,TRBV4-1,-,CASSLPGQKETQYF,TGCGCCAGCAGCCTGCCTGGACAGAAAGAGACCCAGTACTTC
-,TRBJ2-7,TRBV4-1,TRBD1,CASSPDRGYEQYF,TGCGCCAGCAGCCCCGACAGGGGATACGAGCAGTACTTC
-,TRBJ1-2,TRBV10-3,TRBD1,CAISESGTDYGYTF,TGTGCCATCAGTGAGTCCGGGACAGACTATGGCTACACCTTC
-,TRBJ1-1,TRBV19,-,CASSIPGRRGEAFF,TGTGCCAGTAGTATCCCGGGGAGGCGCGGTGAAGCTTTCTTT
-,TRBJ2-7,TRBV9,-,CASSVEGRGGHEQYF,TGTGCCAGCAGCGTAGAGGGAAGAGGGGGTCACGAGCAGTACTTC
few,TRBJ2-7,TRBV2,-,CASSVTGSPYEQYF,TGTGCCAGCAGTGTGACAGGTTCCCCCTACGAGCAGTACTTC
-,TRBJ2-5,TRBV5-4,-,CASTLDSSQETQYF,TGTGCCAGCACCCTCGACAGTTCACAAGAGACCCAGTACTTC
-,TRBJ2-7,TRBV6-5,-,CASSYSQQAAYEQYF,TGTGCCAGCAGTTACTCACAACAGGCAGCCTACGAGCAGTACTTC
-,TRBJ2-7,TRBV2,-,CASSKSSTAGYEQYF,TGTGCCAGCAGTAAGTCATCCACAGCGGGCTACGAGCAGTACTTC
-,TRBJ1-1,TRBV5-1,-,CASSSPGLGTEAFF,TGCGCCAGCAGCAGTCCGGGTCTAGGAACTGAAGCTTTCTTT
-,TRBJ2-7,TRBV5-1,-,CASSPDQAGPYEQYF,TGCGCCAGCAGCCCCGACCAGGCAGGGCCCTACGAGCAGTACTTC
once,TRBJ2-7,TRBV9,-,CASSVAQGRGEQYF,TGTGCCAGCAGCGTAGCTCAAGGAAGGGGCGAGCAGTACTTC
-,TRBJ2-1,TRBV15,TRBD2,CATSRDPLAGEQFF,TGTGCCACCAGCAGAGATCCACTAGCGGGAGAGCAGTTCTTC
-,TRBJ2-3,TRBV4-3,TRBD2,CASSQDRTSGRDTQYF,TGCGCCAGCAGCCAAGATCGTACTAGCGGGAGAGATACGCAGTATTTT
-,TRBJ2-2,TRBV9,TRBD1,CASSAPGTGVTGELFF,TGTGCCAGCAGCGCCCCCGGGACAGGGGTGACCGGGGAGCTGTTTTTT
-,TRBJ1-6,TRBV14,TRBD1,CASSQAGQGSSPLHF,TGTGCCAGCAGCCAAGCCGGACAGGGGAGTTCACCCCTCCACTTT
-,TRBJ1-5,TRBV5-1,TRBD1,CASRRDRGSGNQPQHF,TGCGCCAGCCGCCGGGACAGGGGAAGTGGCAATCAGCCCCAGCATTTT
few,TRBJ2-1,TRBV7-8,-,CASSLYRGEAEQFF,TGTGCCAGCAGCTTATACCGCGGGGAGGCTGAGCAGTTCTTC
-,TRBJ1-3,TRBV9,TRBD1,CASTGDRGPGNTIYF,TGTGCCAGCACCGGAGACAGGGGACCTGGAAACACCATATATTTT
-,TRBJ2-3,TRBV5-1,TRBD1,CASSLVTGGTDTQYF,TGCGCCAGCAGCTTGGTTACAGGGGGCACAGATACGCAGTATTTT
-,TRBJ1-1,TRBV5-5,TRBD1,CASSPGGSGTEAFF,TGTGCCAGCAGCCCAGGGGGCTCGGGCACTGAAGCTTTCTTT
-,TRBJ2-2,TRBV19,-,CASSIVPPNKTRDLQHRGAVF,TGTGCCAGTAGTATAGTCCCCCCCAATAAGACGCGGGACCTCCAACACCGGGGAGCTGTTTTT
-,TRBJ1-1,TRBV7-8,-,CASSLPSGPEAFF,TGTGCCAGCAGCCTTCCCTCGGGTCCGGAAGCTTTCTTT